This section outlines one T cell receptor beta chain sequence together with its context. Its antigen is not yet known. No much larger clonotype is one base removed from it; base qualities were not supplied. Genomic DNA was extracted from sorted cells for sequencing of the TCRbeta CDR3 region. The immunoSEQ Assay was used to sequence the TCRbeta CDR3 regions. TCRdb provides this immuneACCESS table in a form limited to in-frame rearrangements. Some clones are lacking; in checked studies, under half of them reflect an unresolved V gene, and why the rest are absent is not known. The sample table shows under 45,000 clones, and roughly four fifths are seen once. The top ten constitute approximately 2.4% of the sample. The data were obtained in a study of OX40 agonist ivuxolimab in advanced cancers. Regarding the research as a whole: Ivuxolimab, which targeted the costimulatory receptor OX40 (CD134), was an agonistic, fully human IgG2 monoclonal antibody. Intravenous ivuxolimab was administered to patients every 2 weeks at six dose levels: 0.01, 0.1, 0.3, 1.5, 3 and 10 mg/kg. Of the approximately 50 patients in dose escalation, approximately 20 had hepatocellular carcinoma, some 15 had melanoma, 9 had renal cell carcinoma and 9 had head and neck cancer. The dose-escalation cohort was about 86% male with a mean age of about 65 years, ranging from 23 to 79. Prior anti-PD-1, anti-PD-L1 or anti-CTLA-4 therapy was permitted, and about 40% of dose-escalation patients had received checkpoint inhibitors. Partial responses were achieved by three dose-escalation patients, of whom one had hepatocellular carcinoma and two had cutaneous melanoma. Peripheral TCRbeta sequencing aimed to test whether ivuxolimab altered TCR sequence diversity and caused clonal T-cell expansion. The monotherapy dose-escalation portion (N ≈ 55 patients) of the phase I ivuxolimab trial is reported in the paper.

What the work shows at the level of the full study, not this receptor alone: Antigen specificity was not determined for the clonally expanded peripheral T cells. In the 0.1-3.0 mg/kg groups, partial responders were among the patients with the lowest normalized peripheral clonal expansion, particularly in CD8+ T cells. After ivuxolimab, CD8+ T cells had more expanded clones than CD4+ T cells on average. Clonal expansion of both CD4+ and CD8+ blood T cells was observed from baseline to week 6 at doses 0.1 to 3.0 mg/kg. Low levels of normalized T-cell clonal expansion were also seen in some nonresponding patients.

The trial excluded patients who had a history of autoimmune disease or were on systemic immunosuppression. Peripheral blood for TCR sequencing was drawn from every dose cohort at baseline, at cycle 4 day 1 and at cycle 7 day 1. The samples were taken from a phase I, first-in-human, multicenter, open-label dose-escalation trial of ivuxolimab. Adults with locally advanced or metastatic melanoma, renal cell, hepatocellular, or head and neck squamous cell carcinoma were enrolled in the trial. Before TCR sequencing, CD4+ and CD8+ T cells were separately sorted from peripheral blood. The germline V gene specifies SGHRS as CDR1 and YFSETQ as CDR2. Here V drops 4 bases and J drops 8 bases, and the junction holds 10 bases not matched to any gene. Including cysteine and phenylalanine, the CDR3 has 14 amino acids. Left in the record is the CDR3 DNA by itself, 42 bases read in frame from the first base.

The TCR sequence derives from an adult with an advanced solid tumor such as melanoma, head and neck, liver or kidney cancer. The chain joins TRBV5-1 to TRBJ2-5, with 8 middle bases fitting TRBD1. Material: CD4+ or CD8+ T cells sorted from blood, obtained in a trial of the OX40 agonist ivuxolimab. The base sequence is TGCGCCAGCAGCACAGGACAGGGAGGTGGCACCCAGTACTTC. This is translated as CASSTGQGGGTQYF.